These 27 T cell receptor beta chains originate from one sample sequenced in a study of T cell repertoires in cytomegalovirus infection. TCRdb re-called the reads through MiXCR, storing one row per CDR3 protein. The data contain around 530,000 distinct CDR3 sequences, more than 25% of them singletons. Sequencing input: PBMCs. These receptors all come from a human donor in good health (CMV status not recorded). Some clones in this sample may be carry-over from other donors' samples.

This chain links TRBV20-1 with TRBJ1-5; 11 bases are a match to TRBD1. Trimming removed 1 base from V and 6 bases from J; junction bases left unmatched: 2. This CDR3 is built from 14 residues. Germline CDR1 and CDR2: DFQATT and SNEGSKA (reference sequence). This CDR3 reads CSARAGQGVQPQHF. DNA for the CDR3: TGCAGTGCTAGAGCGGGACAGGGGGTTCAGCCCCAGCATTTT.

As concerns this clonotype: This clone may be a read error of a much larger clone one base away. The chain couples TRBV28 to TRBJ2-4, with TRBD2 matching 7 bases. The V and J ends lost 3 bases and 0 bases, in that order; junction bases with no gene match: 11. CDR3 length: 18 amino acids. Germline assignment: CDR1 MDHEN and CDR2 SYDVKM. CDR3 nucleotides: TGTGCCAGCAGTTTCAAGGCGGGAGAGCCGATAGCCAAAAACATTCAGTACTTC. Its protein is CASSFKAGEPIAKNIQYF.

The J gene is TRBJ2-5, the V gene TRBV4-1, with TRBD1 as a possible D gene (6 bases). V lost 4 bases and J lost 7, with 13 bases in between. The CDR3 has 13 amino acids. Per the germline V gene, CDR1 is MGHRA and CDR2 is YSYEKL. The CDR3 sequence: CASSLEARGTQYF. For the CDR3, the DNA is TGCGCCAGCAGCCTTGAAGCCAGGGGGACCCAGTACTTC.

The CDR3 coding sequence is TGCAGCGTTGCACGGGGCACTGAAGCTTTCTTT. Its protein product is CSVARGTEAFF. The chain links TRBV29-1 to TRBJ1-1, with D uncertain. With 4 bases removed from V and 4 bases from J, the gap between germline ends came to 7 bases. Germline V CDR1 and CDR2: SQVTM, ANQGSEA. The CDR3 runs 11 residues.

Regarding this clonotype: The junction departs from the called germline gene at one end, perhaps through a read error. The chain uses TRBV3-1 and TRBJ2-1; D gene unclear. This CDR3 region has 16 residues. CDR1 LGHDT and CDR2 YNNKEL come from the germline V gene (reference sequence). The CDR3 sequence is CASSFLGGGSHNEQFF. In nucleotides, the CDR3 is TGTGCCAGCAGCTTCCTCGGTGGCGGCTCCCACAATGAGCAGTTCTTC.

The sample holds a few counts of this clonotype. The chain recombines TRBV5-4 with TRBJ1-5; D unresolved. Per germline, CDR1 SGHNT and CDR2 YYREEE (reference sequence). The CDR3 consists of 17 residues. Trimming left V 0 bases short and J 0 bases short, with 13 bases between. The CDR3 spells CASSLGGNLGSNQPQHF. The CDR3 bases are TGTGCCAGCAGCTTGGGGGGAAACTTGGGTAGCAATCAGCCCCAGCATTTT. Full variable domain (missing parts from reference TRBV5-4 and TRBJ1-5): ETGVTQSPTHLIKTRGQQVTLRCSSQSGHNTVSWYQQALGQGPQFIFQYYREEENGRGNFPPRFSGLQFPNYSSELNVNALELDDSALYLCASSLGGNLGSNQPQHFGDGTRLSIL.

This clonotype was counted at least ten times. This sequence joins TRBV7-2 and TRBJ2-7; the D is unclear. Germline V gene data show CDR1 as SGHTA and CDR2 as FQGNSA. Trimming pared 2 bases from V and 4 bases from J, leaving 12 bases between. The CDR3 consists of 14 residues. CDR3 in DNA: TGTGCCAGCAGCTTACGGACCGGGCCGTACGAGCAGTACTTC. Amino acid sequence: CASSLRTGPYEQYF.

In its sample, this clonotype was seen a few times. The V gene is TRBV12-3 or TRBV12-4, the J gene TRBJ1-5, with a weak D call TRBD1 (6 bases). V shed 3 bases and J shed 4 bases, with 10 bases lying between them. There are 14 residues in the CDR3. CDR3 sequence (DNA): TGTGCCAGCAGTTTTGTAACAGGGAATCAGCCCCAGCATTTT. Translation: CASSFVTGNQPQHF.

This clonotype has just a few counts. This sequence joins TRBV7-8 and TRBJ2-5; 9 bases line up with TRBD2. The junction had 15 bases not matched to a gene; V was cut back by 0 bases and J by 7 bases. Germline V CDR1 and CDR2: SGHVS, FQNEAQ. The CDR3 loop spans 18 amino acids. The chain's CDR3 is CASSLARGGPYSKMTQYF. In nucleotides, the CDR3 is TGTGCCAGCAGCTTAGCGCGGGGGGGCCCTTACTCCAAAATGACCCAGTACTTC.

This chain uses TRBV6-8 with TRBJ2-3; the D is unclear. With 2 bases removed from V and 6 bases from J, the gap between germline ends came to 6 bases. The CDR3 extends over 12 amino acids. CDR1 and CDR2 (germline): MNHGY, SAAAGT. In DNA, the CDR3 is TGTGCCAGCAGTTACCCCCCGGATACGCAGTATTTT. Protein product: CASSYPPDTQYF.

V and J are TRBV11-2 and TRBJ2-7; no clear D gene. The CDR3 is 13 residues long. V dropped 0 bases and J dropped 7 bases, with 10 bases sitting between them. Per the germline V gene, CDR1 is SGHAT and CDR2 is FQNNGV. The CDR3: CASSLESDVEQYF. The DNA for the CDR3 is TGTGCCAGCAGCTTAGAATCGGATGTAGAGCAGTACTTC.

As DNA, the CDR3 is TGTGCCAGCAGCAACCTGGGTCAAACCCCCACAGATACGCAGTATTTT. Translated, it gives CASSNLGQTPTDTQYF. This sequence joins TRBV11-3 and TRBJ2-3, with no clear D. V gave up 5 bases and J gave up 2 bases, with 17 bases separating them. The V gene's germline CDR1 is SGHNT and CDR2 YENEEA. This CDR3 has 16 amino acids.

This chain joins TRBV5-1 and TRBJ2-1; maybe TRBD2 (6 bases). Germline assignment: CDR1 SGHRS and CDR2 YFSETQ. CDR3 length: 17 residues. V was pared by 0 bases and J by 4 bases, with 17 bases between. In DNA form, the CDR3 reads TGCGCCAGCAGCTTGGAGGAACCGGGACTGCCTTACAATGAGCAGTTCTTC. Translation: CASSLEEPGLPYNEQFF. The whole variable domain, remainder taken from reference TRBV5-1 and TRBJ2-1, is KAGVTQTPRYLIKTRGQQVTLSCSPISGHRSVSWYQQTPGQGLQFLFEYFSETQRNKGNFPGRFSGRQFSNSRSEMNVSTLELGDSALYLCASSLEEPGLPYNEQFFGPGTRLTVL.

V is TRBV5-1 and J is TRBJ2-1, with 11 bases aligning to TRBD2. This CDR3 region has 15 residues. CDR1 is SGHRS and CDR2 is YFSETQ in the germline V gene. J lost 8 bases, V lost 2 bases, and 6 bases had no gene match. The CDR3 sequence: CASSFSTSGSYEQFF. CDR3 bases: TGCGCCAGCAGCTTCTCTACTAGCGGGAGCTATGAGCAGTTCTTC. The full variable domain, with the rest looked up from reference TRBV5-1 and TRBJ2-1, is KAGVTQTPRYLIKTRGQQVTLSCSPISGHRSVSWYQQTPGQGLQFLFEYFSETQRNKGNFPGRFSGRQFSNSRSEMNVSTLELGDSALYLCASSFSTSGSYEQFFGPGTRLTVL.

Only one count was recorded for this clonotype. The chain is built from TRBV10-3 and TRBJ1-2, with D unclear. Trimming stripped 2 bases from V and 3 bases from J, with 7 bases between. The CDR3 is made up of 13 amino acids. Looked up from germline, CDR1 is ENHRY and CDR2 is SYGVKD. The CDR3 is CAISEESHYGYTF. The CDR3 DNA is TGTGCCATCAGTGAGGAGAGCCACTATGGCTACACCTTC.

The chain employs TRBV4-2 and TRBJ2-3; 8 bases match TRBD2. CDR3 size: 15 residues. J was trimmed by 4 bases and V by 4 bases; bases with no gene match: 7. Germline lookup yields CDR1 LGHNA and CDR2 YNFKEQ. The CDR3 DNA reads as TGTGCCAGCAGCCCCGTCTCGGGAGGGCCAGATACGCAGTATTTT. It encodes CASSPVSGGPDTQYF.

This clonotype occurred many times. The chain has TRBV7-2 and TRBJ2-1; the match to TRBD2 covers 8 bases. V was pared by 2 bases and J by 8 bases, with 23 bases of the junction left unmatched. Germline lookup yields CDR1 SGHTA and CDR2 FQGNSA. This CDR3 spans 20 amino acids. This CDR3 is CASSLNALNPGYPGGDEQFF. In nucleotides, the CDR3 is TGTGCCAGCAGCTTAAACGCCCTCAATCCGGGCTACCCCGGGGGGGATGAGCAGTTCTTC. Full variable domain (rest looked up from reference TRBV7-2 and TRBJ2-1): GAGVSQSPSNKVTEKGKDVELRCDPISGHTALYWYRQSLGQGLEFLIYFQGNSAPDKSGLPSDRFSAERTGGSVSTLTIQRTQQEDSAVYLCASSLNALNPGYPGGDEQFFGPGTRLTVL.

About this clonotype itself: One base away lies a much larger clone, so this may be a sequencing read error. The chain joins TRBV7-2 to TRBJ1-2; D might be TRBD1 (5 bases). CDR1 SGHTA and CDR2 FQGNSA come from the germline V gene. The CDR3 runs to 14 residues. As DNA, the CDR3 is TGTGCCAGCAGCTTAGGGGGGTTTGCGCGAGGCTACTCCTTC. Residues: CASSLGGFARGYSF.

J is TRBJ2-3 and V is TRBV7-6; 10 bases are a match to TRBD2. Germline lookup yields CDR1 SGHVS and CDR2 FNYEAQ. CDR3 size: 16 residues. The J segment lost 4 bases and the V segment lost 6 bases, leaving 10 bases of the junction unmatched. For the CDR3, the DNA is TGTGCCAGCAGTCTAATAACCGGGACTAGCGCAGATACGCAGTATTTT. Translation gives CASSLITGTSADTQYF.

This chain connects TRBV28 to TRBJ2-7, with D perhaps given as TRBD1 or TRBD2 (5 bases each). The CDR3 extends over 15 amino acids. V was pared by 4 bases and J by 0 bases, with 13 bases between. Germline V gene sequence: CDR1 MDHEN, CDR2 SYDVKM. This chain's CDR3 is CASSSGTASSYEQYV. The CDR3 DNA is TGTGCCAGCAGTTCCGGGACCGCAAGCTCCTACGAGCAGTACGTC.

Only a few counts were recorded for this clonotype. J is TRBJ1-5 and V is TRBV29-1, with TRBD1 matching 7 bases. J gave up 1 base and V 6 bases, and 3 bases lay outside the gene matches. The germline V gene has CDR1 SQVTM and CDR2 ANQGSEA. The length of the CDR3 is 13 residues. CDR3 sequence: CSVRGDSNQPQHF. The DNA of the CDR3 is TGCAGCGTCAGGGGGGACAGCAATCAGCCCCAGCATTTT.

The chain employs TRBV2 and TRBJ1-2; TRBD1 aligns across 10 bases. There are 13 residues in the CDR3. The V gene's germline CDR1 is SNHLY and CDR2 FYNNEI. V shed 4 bases and J 6 bases; nucleotides not matched to a gene: 2. CDR3: CASSVTGGDGYTF. The CDR3 DNA reads TGTGCCAGCAGTGTGACAGGGGGCGATGGCTACACCTTC.

This clonotype appeared a few times. V is TRBV30 and J is TRBJ1-1; D not certain. Trimming cost V 3 bases and J 2 bases, with 4 bases left between them. The CDR3 spans 11 residues. Germline V gene sequence: CDR1 GTSNPN, CDR2 SVGIG (reference sequence). The CDR3 DNA sequence: TGTGCCTGGAGGCGAAACACTGAAGCTTTCTTT. Translation gives CAWRRNTEAFF.

The sample holds many counts of this clonotype. The V gene is TRBV28, the J gene TRBJ1-3; no definite D call. V lost 4 bases and J lost 13, with 17 bases in between. Germline CDR1 is MDHEN and CDR2 is SYDVKM. The CDR3 has 13 amino acids. The CDR3 loop reads CASSSQNRKSIYF. The CDR3 DNA reads TGTGCCAGCAGTTCACAAAACAGAAAAAGTATATATTTT.

The genes are TRBV9 and TRBJ2-3; D is uncertain. This CDR3 spans 14 amino acids. Trimming removed 0 bases from V and 7 bases from J, with 12 bases in between. CDR1 and CDR2 (germline): SGDLS, YYNGEE. The CDR3 DNA follows: TGTGCCAGCAGCGTAGAGGAAGGCCACCATACGCAGTATTTT. Protein sequence: CASSVEEGHHTQYF.

This clonotype showed up just a few times. The CDR3 DNA follows: TGTGCCAGCAGTTATTCCGGGACTAGCGGCGAGCAGTACGTC. This encodes CASSYSGTSGEQYV. The J gene is TRBJ2-7, the V gene TRBV6-6, with 11 nucleotides matching TRBD2. The CDR3 runs to 14 residues. Trimming at V came to 3 bases and at J to 6 bases, leaving 4 bases not matched to a gene. The germline V gene has CDR1 MNHNY and CDR2 SVGAGI (reference sequence).

This clonotype came up a few times. The chain uses TRBV11-2 and TRBJ2-1, with 8 nucleotides matching TRBD2. Looked up from germline, CDR1 is SGHAT and CDR2 is FQNNGV. Trimming cost V 6 bases and J 6 bases; bases outside gene matches: 4. The CDR3 has 13 amino acids. CDR3 protein: CASRATSGNEQFF. The CDR3 DNA reads TGTGCCAGCAGGGCTACTAGCGGCAATGAGCAGTTCTTC.